This TCR beta chain was captured by sequencing in a study of CD8+ T cells in alopecia areata. RNA extraction and reverse transcription yielded cDNA as sequencing template. Using immunoSEQ multiplex PCR, the repertoire was profiled, and TCRdb retains in-frame clones only, with some absent. There are roughly 120,000 clones in the sample, none observed a single time. Study observations and caveats: Higher clonality than in normal scalp was seen in lesional scalp, especially alopecia totalis/universalis. Scalp samples also yield sequences from resident alphabeta T cells of normal skin.

A note on this clone: What it binds is not known. Mouse gene names and germline throughout. The sequenced fragment ends 4 residues before the CDR3 boundary, so the rest is inferred from the germline J gene.

The CDR3 spans 13 residues. V was trimmed by 7 bases and J by 0 bases, leaving 10 bases between them. The germline CDR1 and CDR2 sequences are FNHDT and SITEND (reference sequence). This clonotype was sampled from a C3H/HeJ mouse with alopecia areata. The strain's MHC type: H2-k. What was sequenced was lesional skin. The chain links TRBV19 to TRBJ1-1; TRBD1 might be the D (6 bases). This CDR3 reads CASSGTSNTEVFF. The part of the CDR3 DNA that was read is TGTGCCAGCTCCGGGACATCAAACACA.